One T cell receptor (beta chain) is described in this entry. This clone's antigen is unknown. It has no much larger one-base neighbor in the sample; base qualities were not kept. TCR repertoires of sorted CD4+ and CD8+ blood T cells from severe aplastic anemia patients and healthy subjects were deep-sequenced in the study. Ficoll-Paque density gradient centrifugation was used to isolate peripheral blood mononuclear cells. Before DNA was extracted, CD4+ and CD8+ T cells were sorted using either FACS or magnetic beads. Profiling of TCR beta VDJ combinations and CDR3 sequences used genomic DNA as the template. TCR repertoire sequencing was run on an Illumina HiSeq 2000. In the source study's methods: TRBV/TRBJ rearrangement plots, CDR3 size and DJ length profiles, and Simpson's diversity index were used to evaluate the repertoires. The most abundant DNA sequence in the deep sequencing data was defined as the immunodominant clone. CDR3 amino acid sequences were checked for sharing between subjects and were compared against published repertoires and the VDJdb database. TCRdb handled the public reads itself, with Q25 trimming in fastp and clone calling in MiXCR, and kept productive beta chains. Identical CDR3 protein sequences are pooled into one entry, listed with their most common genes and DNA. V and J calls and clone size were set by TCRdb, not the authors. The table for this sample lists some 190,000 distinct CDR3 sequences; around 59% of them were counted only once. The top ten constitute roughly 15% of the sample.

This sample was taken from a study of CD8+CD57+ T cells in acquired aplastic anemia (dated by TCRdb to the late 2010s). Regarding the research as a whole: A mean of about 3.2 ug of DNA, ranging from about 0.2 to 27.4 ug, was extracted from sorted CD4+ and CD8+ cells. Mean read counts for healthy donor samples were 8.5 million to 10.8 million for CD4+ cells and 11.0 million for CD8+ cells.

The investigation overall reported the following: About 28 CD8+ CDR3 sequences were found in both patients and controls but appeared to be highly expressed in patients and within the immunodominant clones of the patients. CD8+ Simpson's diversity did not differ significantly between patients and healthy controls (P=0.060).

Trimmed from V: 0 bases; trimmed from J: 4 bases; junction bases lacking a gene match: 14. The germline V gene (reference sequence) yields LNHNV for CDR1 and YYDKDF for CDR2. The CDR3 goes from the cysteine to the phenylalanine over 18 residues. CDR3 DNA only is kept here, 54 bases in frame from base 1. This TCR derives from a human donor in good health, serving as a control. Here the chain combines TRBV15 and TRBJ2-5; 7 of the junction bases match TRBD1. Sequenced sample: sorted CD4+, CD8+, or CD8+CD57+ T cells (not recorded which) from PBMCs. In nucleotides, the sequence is TGTGCCACCAGCAGAGATACGTCGGACAGGAGGAGGCGAGAGACCCAGTACTTC. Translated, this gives CATSRDTSDRRRRETQYF.